This T cell receptor beta chain is drawn from a study of cytomegalovirus exposure and HLA in healthy donors. Notes on the study in general: Previously analyzed data showed that most TCR beta V segments were productive at a frequency of about 87% or about 30%. HLA-A and HLA-B allele assignments for most subjects were reportedly predicted accurately using TCR beta sequences. Presence/absence analyses supposed approximately even sequencing depth among donors.

On this clone: Antigen unknown.

Trimming removed 3 bases at V and 1 base at J, with 10 bases between. The CDR3 consists of 15 residues. Germline CDR1 SGDLS, CDR2 YYNGEE. The PCR had 60 Vbeta and 13 Jbeta primers. Clones were sequenced by immunoSEQ multiplex PCR, and TCRdb holds only the in-frame ones, with some missing. The data contain 100,000 to 150,000 clones, more than 75% of them singletons. The sample comprised PBMCs. V gene TRBV9 combines with J gene TRBJ2-2; D is unresolved. The clonotype was recovered from a female donor in good health and CMV-seronegative. The CDR3 nucleotides are TGTGCCAGCAGCGCCCTCCCAGGGAACACCGGGGAGCTGTTTTTT. As protein: CASSALPGNTGELFF.